One and the same sample provided the 23 T cell receptor beta chains below, sequenced in a study of radiotherapy plus CTLA-4 blockade in lung cancer. Clones were read by immunoSEQ multiplex PCR, and TCRdb kept only the in-frame ones, dropping some. This table has 81,000 or so clones, around 76% appearing once. Material: peripheral blood, obtained from a patient treated with radiotherapy plus ipilimumab. The receptors were sampled from a human donor with non-small cell lung cancer whose response to radiotherapy plus ipilimumab could not be evaluated. Some clones in this sample may be carry-over from other donors' samples.

The chain carries TRBV5-1 and TRBJ2-3; 8 bases are a match to TRBD2. Germline V lookup: CDR1 SGHRS, CDR2 YFSETQ. The trim removed 3 bases at V and 1 base at J, leaving 4 bases unmatched. There are 15 residues in the CDR3. CDR3 in amino acids: CASSYSGARTDTQYF. The CDR3 DNA reads TGCGCCAGCAGCTATAGCGGGGCGCGCACAGATACGCAGTATTTT.

The chain combines TRBV11-2 with TRBJ2-5; tentatively, D is TRBD2 (6 bases). The tail of the sequence fits TRBJ2-7 better, so the J call may be wrong. This CDR3 contains 14 residues. CDR1 is SGHAT, CDR2 FQNNGV, per germline. The CDR3: CASSLVEGPYEQYF. As DNA, the CDR3 is TGTGCCAGCAGCTTAGTGGAGGGACCCTACGAGCAGTACTTC.

The chain is built from TRBV4-1 and TRBJ1-5; D remains ambiguous. The CDR3 extends over 16 amino acids. The V gene's germline CDR1 is MGHRA and CDR2 YSYEKL. V was shortened by 1 base and J by 3 bases, with 13 bases between the two germline ends. The CDR3 DNA reads as TGCGCCAGCAGCCAAGCGGGAAGTTTCCACAATCAGCCCCAGCATTTT. The encoded protein is CASSQAGSFHNQPQHF.

This rearrangement joins TRBV9 to TRBJ2-3; D possibly corresponds to TRBD2 (5 bases). Germline values: CDR1 SGDLS, CDR2 YYNGEE. This CDR3 comprises 15 residues. Trimming left V 4 bases short and J 1 base short, with 13 bases between. The DNA of the CDR3 is TGTGCCAGCAGCTCACGGACTCCCGGCACAGATACGCAGTATTTT. Translation gives CASSSRTPGTDTQYF.

The chain is built from TRBV6-5 and TRBJ1-1; TRBD1 is a possible D gene (6 bases). V lost 3 bases to trimming and J lost 2 bases, with 10 bases between them. The CDR3 sequence is 14 residues long. Germline values: CDR1 MNHEY, CDR2 SVGAGI. The CDR3 spells CASSYNRANTEAFF. In DNA form, the CDR3 reads TGTGCCAGCAGTTATAACAGGGCTAACACTGAAGCTTTCTTT.

The CDR3: CASSLAVRTDTQYF. The CDR3 coding sequence is TGCGCCAGCAGCTTGGCAGTCAGGACAGATACGCAGTATTTT. This chain joins TRBV5-1 and TRBJ2-3; D is ambiguous. This CDR3 region has 14 residues. Per the germline V gene, CDR1 is SGHRS and CDR2 is YFSETQ. The V gene lost 0 bases and the J gene lost 3 bases, with 8 bases spanning the gap.

V gene TRBV12-5 combines with J gene TRBJ1-2; TRBD1 might be the D (6 bases). Germline values: CDR1 LGHNT, CDR2 FRNRAP. The CDR3 extends over 15 amino acids. The V end was cut by 3 bases, the J end by 4 bases, with 15 bases between. As DNA, the CDR3 is TGTGCTAGTGGTTTAACCCGGGGGGCGATCTATGGCTACACCTTC. Protein product: CASGLTRGAIYGYTF.

V and J are TRBV19 and TRBJ1-5, with D uncertain. The germline V gene encodes CDR1 LNHDA and CDR2 SQIVND (reference sequence). Trimming shortened V by 4 bases and J by 9 bases, and 16 bases separated the two germline ends. The CDR3 is 14 residues long. The DNA for the CDR3 is TGTGCCAGTAGTACCGAGACAAGATACTCGCCCCAGCATTTT. It yields the protein CASSTETRYSPQHF.

The rearrangement joins TRBV28 to TRBJ1-6, with D hard to call. Germline V gene lookup returns CDR1 MDHEN and CDR2 SYDVKM. This CDR3 region has 11 residues. Trimming pared 6 bases from V and 7 bases from J, leaving 4 bases between. Written as DNA, the CDR3 is TGTGCCAGCAGCTTCAATTCACCCCTCCACTTT. Translated: CASSFNSPLHF.

The chain employs TRBV7-3 and TRBJ2-7, with D possibly matching TRBD2 (7 bases). The CDR3 contains 16 residues. CDR1 is SGHTA, CDR2 FQGTGA, per germline. Between the trimmed V and J ends, which lost 1 base and 7 bases, there was a span of 20 bases. Here the CDR3 reads CASSLSGGRATGEQYF. Here the CDR3 DNA reads TGTGCCAGCAGCTTAAGCGGGGGCAGGGCGACCGGGGAGCAGTACTTC. Full variable domain (rest looked up from reference TRBV7-3 and TRBJ2-7): GAGVSQTPSNKVTEKGKYVELRCDPISGHTALYWYRQSLGQGPEFLIYFQGTGAADDSGLPNDRFFAVRPEGSVSTLKIQRTERGDSAVYLCASSLSGGRATGEQYFGPGTRLTVT.

The chain combines TRBV5-1 with TRBJ2-2; D is perhaps TRBD1 (5 bases). The CDR3 extends over 17 amino acids. The germline V and J ends were trimmed by 4 bases and 2 bases, with 18 bases remaining between them. Germline lookup yields CDR1 SGHRS and CDR2 YFSETQ. For the CDR3, the DNA is TGCGCCAGCAGCCCTGGGTGGGGCGGAACAAACACCGGGGAGCTGTTTTTT. This sequence encodes CASSPGWGGTNTGELFF.

This chain links TRBV28 with TRBJ1-2; tentatively, D is TRBD1 (6 bases). V lost 5 bases and J lost 8, with 12 bases in between. The CDR3 is 12 residues long. Looked up from germline, CDR1 is MDHEN and CDR2 is SYDVKM. The CDR3 DNA reads TGTGCCAGCAGTAAACAGGGTTACGGCTACACCTTC. Amino acids: CASSKQGYGYTF.

The gene calls are TRBV28 and TRBJ2-3, with 8 bases identical to TRBD1. Germline CDR1 reads MDHEN; CDR2 reads SYDVKM. This CDR3 has 14 amino acids. V was pared by 3 bases and J by 5 bases, with 4 bases of the junction left unmatched. CDR3 nucleotides: TGTGCCAGCAGTTTCCTTGGACAGGGAGATACGCAGTATTTT. This sequence encodes CASSFLGQGDTQYF.

DNA of the CDR3: TGCGCCAGCAGCGCACATTGGGACACCTCACGATCCTACGAGCAGTACTTC. It specifies CASSAHWDTSRSYEQYF. The genes are TRBV5-1 and TRBJ2-7; a possible D gene is TRBD1 (6 bases). The CDR3 extends over 17 amino acids. Germline V lookup: CDR1 SGHRS, CDR2 YFSETQ. V was shortened by 4 bases and J by 1 base, with 21 bases between the two germline ends.

This chain links TRBV5-4 with TRBJ1-2; D remains ambiguous. Germline V gene data show CDR1 as SGHNT and CDR2 as YYREEE (reference sequence). This CDR3 has 12 amino acids. The V and J ends lost 4 bases and 0 bases respectively, with 4 bases between them. The CDR3 DNA is TGTGCCAGCAGCGAGGCTAACTATGGCTACACCTTC. Translating it yields CASSEANYGYTF. Supplemented by reference TRBV5-4 and TRBJ1-2, the full variable domain reads ETGVTQSPTHLIKTRGQQVTLRCSSQSGHNTVSWYQQALGQGPQFIFQYYREEENGRGNFPPRFSGLQFPNYSSELNVNALELDDSALYLCASSEANYGYTFGSGTRLTVV.

This chain links TRBV6-1 with TRBJ1-3; D gene uncertain. The germline V gene encodes CDR1 MNHNS and CDR2 SASEGT. Trimming took off 3 bases at V and 2 bases at J, with 8 bases between the two ends. The CDR3 consists of 14 residues. CDR3 loop: CASSEAAAGNTIYF. CDR3 nucleotide sequence: TGTGCCAGCAGTGAGGCGGCAGCTGGAAACACCATATATTTT.

The gene calls are TRBV18 and TRBJ2-2; TRBD1 matches at 8 bases. Germline CDR1 and CDR2: KGHSH and LQKENI. Trimming took 0 bases from V and 8 from J; bases not matched to a gene: 5. The CDR3 extends over 15 amino acids. The CDR3 coding sequence is TGTGCCAGCTCACCACCGACAGGGGAACTGGGGGAGCTGTTTTTT. It specifies CASSPPTGELGELFF.

The chain recombines TRBV30 with TRBJ1-1; D possibly corresponds to TRBD1 (5 bases). V lost 0 bases and J 6 bases, leaving 23 bases between the germline ends. Per germline, CDR1 GTSNPN and CDR2 SVGIG (reference sequence). The CDR3 extends over 17 amino acids. Here the CDR3 reads CAWSVRGQIILKAEAFF. The CDR3 nucleotides read TGTGCCTGGAGTGTACGAGGACAAATAATCTTGAAAGCTGAAGCTTTCTTT. Complete variable domain (other parts from reference TRBV30 and TRBJ1-1): SQTIHQWPATLVQPVGSPLSLECTVEGTSNPNLYWYRQAAGRGLQLLFYSVGIGQISSEVPQNLSASRPQDRQFILSSKKLLLSDSGFYLCAWSVRGQIILKAEAFFGQGTRLTVV.

The CDR3 sequence is CASSSGTSGVNEQFF. DNA of the CDR3: TGTGCCAGCAGTTCCGGGACTAGCGGGGTCAATGAGCAGTTCTTC. The chain is built from TRBV27 and TRBJ2-1; TRBD2 agrees at 13 bases. Looked up from germline, CDR1 is MNHEY and CDR2 is SMNVEV (reference sequence). V dropped 4 bases and J dropped 6; count of bases not matched to a gene: 3. The CDR3 runs 15 residues.

The chain carries TRBV30 and TRBJ1-2; the match to TRBD1 covers 7 bases. Looked up from germline, CDR1 is GTSNPN and CDR2 is SVGIG (reference sequence). CDR3 length: 16 amino acids. V shed 2 bases, J shed 4 bases, and the junction held 13 bases outside the gene matches. Here the CDR3 reads CAWSRAPGGNVYGYTF. The CDR3 nucleotides read TGTGCCTGGAGTCGAGCCCCAGGGGGTAATGTCTATGGCTACACCTTC.

This clone was seen only a few times. The CDR3 coding sequence is TGTGCCACCAGCAGAGACCCGAGCGGGTCTGGAAACACCATATATTTT. Protein sequence: CATSRDPSGSGNTIYF. This chain links TRBV15 with TRBJ1-3; D unclear. V dropped 0 bases and J dropped 1 base, with 10 bases sitting between them. Germline values: CDR1 LNHNV, CDR2 YYDKDF (reference sequence). This CDR3 has 16 residues.

The chain has TRBV6-5 and TRBJ2-4; maybe TRBD1 (6 bases). The CDR3 is 15 amino acids. The V gene's germline CDR1 is MNHEY and CDR2 SVGAGI. Trimming removed 6 bases from V and 7 bases from J, with 19 bases in between. The CDR3 coding sequence is TGTGCCAGCAGCCTCGGACAGTTGGGGACCAACATTCAGTACTTC. This encodes CASSLGQLGTNIQYF.

J is TRBJ1-5 and V is TRBV7-9; 9 bases are shared with TRBD1. The V gene's germline CDR1 is SEHNR and CDR2 FQNEAQ (reference sequence). The junction had 3 bases not matched to a gene; V was cut back by 5 bases and J by 7 bases. The CDR3 is made up of 13 amino acids. The CDR3 reads CASSGQGWQPQHF. In nucleotides, the CDR3 is TGTGCCAGCAGCGGACAGGGGTGGCAGCCCCAGCATTTT.